This T cell receptor (beta chain) was sequenced during a study of regulatory T cells in long-lasting Graves disease. Assembly of TCR beta libraries relied on iRepertoire HTBI primers together with Arm-PCR of CDR3 regions. TCRdb redid the calling of the multiplex PCR reads with MiXCR, one entry per CDR3 protein. The repertoire holds 600,000 to 850,000 distinct CDR3 sequences, with about 30% as singletons. Study-level points and caveats: Persistent disease was associated with favored TRBV28 usage and with favored use of TRBJ1-2 and TRBJ2-5. A limited number of samples was an acknowledged limitation.

This CDR3 comprises 17 residues. With 1 base removed from V and 0 bases from J, the gap between germline ends came to 16 bases. Germline assignment: CDR1 SEHNR and CDR2 FQNEAQ (reference sequence). Time point specified: persistent/refractory GD, antithyroid drugs over 5 years with positive TRAb. PBMCs were the source of the RNA used for TCR sequencing. An endocrinology department located in Xi'an, China, was where the patients came from. As concerns this clonotype: Its antigen remains unidentified.

This chain connects TRBV7-9 to TRBJ2-7; a weak D match, TRBD1 (5 bases). Sequenced material: peripheral blood mononuclear cells (PBMCs), taken when the disease was refractory, from a patient treated with antithyroid drugs. The clonotype comes from a female donor with Graves disease. The CDR3 loop is CASSLVKGPESSYEQYF. The CDR3, as DNA: TGTGCCAGCAGCTTAGTTAAGGGGCCCGAGTCCTCCTACGAGCAGTACTTC. The variable domain in full, completed from reference TRBV7-9 and TRBJ2-7, reads DTGVSQNPRHKITKRGQNVTFRCDPISEHNRLYWYRQTLGQGPEFLTYFQNEAQLEKSRLLSDRFSAERPKGSFSTLEIQRTEQGDSAMYLCASSLVKGPESSYEQYFGPGTRLTVT.